The rows below give T cell receptor beta chains drawn from one sample of a study of blood T cell repertoires in COVID-19. Using immunoSEQ multiplex PCR, the repertoire was profiled, and TCRdb retains in-frame clones only, with some absent. Here the sample spans 200,000 to 250,000 clones, about 86% being singletons. The sequencing input was PBMCs or T cells enriched from blood (not recorded which). These receptors were obtained from a woman in her forties or fifties in a cohort exposed to, infected with or recovered from COVID-19 (not recorded which). CDR3s include the opening cysteine and the closing phenylalanine or tryptophan. A D gene is named only where the DNA matches it firmly. The listing skips clone size in some rows; elsewhere it reads once, few, many or a size class.

clone size	V gene	D gene	J gene	CDR3 protein	CDR3 DNA
-	TRBV9	TRBD1	TRBJ1-1	CASTSLDRGYTEAFF	TGTGCCAGCACCTCCTTGGACAGGGGTTATACTGAAGCTTTCTTT
-	TRBV14	-	TRBJ1-2	CASSQAGRRHTF	TGTGCCAGCAGCCAGGCGGGGCGCCGACACACCTTC
-	TRBV28	-	TRBJ1-2	CASSLEGYGYTF	TGTGCCAGCAGTTTGGAGGGGTATGGCTACACCTTC
-	TRBV6-2/TRBV6-3	-	TRBJ1-1	CASSWTGWTEAFF	TGTGCCAGCAGTTGGACGGGATGGACTGAAGCTTTCTTT
-	TRBV7-2	-	TRBJ1-1	CASSSGQNTEAFF	TGTGCCAGCAGCTCAGGACAGAACACTGAAGCTTTCTTT
-	TRBV6-5	-	TRBJ1-2	CASSYTAVTTGNGYTF	TGTGCCAGCAGTTACACGGCAGTGACAACGGGGAATGGCTACACCTTC
-	TRBV7-3	TRBD2	TRBJ2-3	CASSFRGGLNTQYF	TGTGCCAGCAGCTTCCGGGGGGGCCTAAATACGCAGTATTTT
many	TRBV15	TRBD1	TRBJ1-6	CATRGRGNAPNSPLHF	TGTGCCACCAGGGGCAGGGGGAACGCCCCCAATTCACCCCTCCACTTT
-	TRBV18	-	TRBJ1-1	CASSSQRTATGNNTEAFF	TGTGCCAGCTCCAGCCAGAGGACAGCCACTGGAAATAACACTGAAGCTTTCTTT
-	TRBV6-1	-	TRBJ2-6	CASSEGNNRAGANVLTF	TGTGCCAGCAGTGAAGGCAATAACAGGGCCGGGGCCAACGTCCTGACTTTC
-	TRBV30	-	TRBJ1-1	CAWSRTGREAFF	TGTGCCTGGAGCCGTACAGGGCGTGAAGCTTTCTTT
-	TRBV12-2	-	TRBJ2-5	CASRLWPAACGIAGTETQYF	TGTGCAAGTCGCTTATGGCCAGCGGCCTGTGGAATAGCGGGGACAGAGACCCAGTACTTC
-	TRBV5-1	-	TRBJ2-7	CASSAPGDEQYF	TGCGCCAGCAGCGCCCCGGGGGACGAGCAGTACTTC
-	TRBV5-1	-	TRBJ1-1	CASSDTGGDTEAFF	TGCGCCAGCAGCGACACCGGAGGGGACACTGAAGCTTTCTTT
-	TRBV5-1	-	TRBJ1-1	CASRQDTGSLAFF	TGCGCCAGCAGACAAGACACGGGGTCATTAGCTTTCTTT
-	TRBV5-1	-	TRBJ2-1	CASSLGRGAGFFNEQFF	TGCGCCAGCAGCTTGGGCAGGGGGGCCGGTTTTTTTAATGAGCAGTTCTTC
-	TRBV7-3	-	TRBJ2-5	CASSFTGSGETQYF	TGTGCCAGCAGCTTCACCGGGAGCGGAGAGACCCAGTACTTC
-	TRBV7-7	TRBD1	TRBJ2-2	CASSFRTGNTGELFF	TGTGCTAGCAGCTTTCGGACAGGGAACACCGGGGAGCTGTTTTTT
-	TRBV3-1/TRBV3-2	TRBD2	TRBJ2-2	CASSPGGRTGELFF	TGTGCCAGCAGCCCGGGGGGGCGCACCGGGGAGCTGTTTTTT
-	TRBV10-3	TRBD1	TRBJ1-4	CAISETGDEKLFF	TGTGCCATCAGTGAGACAGGGGATGAAAAACTGTTTTTT
-	TRBV6-5	-	TRBJ1-1	CASSYVGQNTEAFF	TGTGCCAGCAGTTATGTGGGGCAGAACACTGAAGCTTTCTTT
-	TRBV7-3	-	TRBJ1-6	CASSAHMESPLHF	TGTGCCAGCAGCGCCCACATGGAGTCACCCCTCCACTTT
-	TRBV5-1	-	TRBJ2-4	CASSSARAGASRAKNIQYF	TGCGCCAGCAGCTCTGCCAGGGCGGGGGCATCGAGGGCCAAAAACATTCAGTACTTC
-	TRBV25-1	TRBD2	TRBJ2-7	CASSAALAGTLAEQYF	TGTGCCAGCAGTGCCGCGCTAGCGGGGACCCTTGCCGAGCAGTACTTC
-	TRBV4-3	TRBD2	TRBJ2-5	CASSQDFAGGETQYF	TGCGCCAGCAGCCAAGATTTTGCGGGGGGGGAGACCCAGTACTTC
once	TRBV12-3/TRBV12-4	-	TRBJ1-2	CASSLGYGYTF	TGTGCCAGCAGCCTCGGCTATGGCTACACCTTC
once	TRBV2	-	TRBJ1-4	CASSVTGHFNEKLFF	TGTGCCAGCAGTGTGACGGGACACTTTAATGAAAAACTGTTTTTT
-	TRBV2	TRBD1	TRBJ2-1	CASNRQGADNEQFF	TGTGCCAGCAACAGACAGGGGGCTGACAATGAGCAGTTCTTC
-	TRBV12-3/TRBV12-4	-	TRBJ1-1	CASSSTGKTEAFF	TGTGCCAGCAGCTCCACAGGGAAAACTGAAGCTTTCTTT
-	TRBV5-1	TRBD1	TRBJ2-7	CASSLGQASSYEQYF	TGCGCCAGCAGTTTGGGACAGGCCAGCTCCTACGAGCAGTACTTC
-	TRBV29-1	-	TRBJ1-5	CSVVGTTGPQHF	TGCAGCGTTGTCGGGACAACAGGGCCCCAGCATTTT
-	TRBV7-9	-	TRBJ1-4	CASSRAHRGEKLFF	TGTGCCAGCAGCCGGGCACACCGGGGTGAAAAACTGTTTTTT
-	TRBV2	-	TRBJ2-3	CASARGGGTDTQYF	TGTGCCAGTGCGCGAGGGGGGGGAACAGATACGCAGTATTTT
-	TRBV4-2	TRBD2	TRBJ2-1	CASSQVGRGDLSYNEQFF	TGTGCCAGCAGCCAAGTCGGGAGGGGGGACCTCTCCTACAATGAGCAGTTCTTC
-	TRBV7-6	TRBD1	TRBJ2-5	CASSPPGTGVETQYF	TGTGCCAGCAGCCCGCCCGGGACAGGGGTCGAGACCCAGTACTTC
-	TRBV5-4	TRBD2	TRBJ2-5	CASSTGLVRSSGETQYF	TGTGCCAGCAGCACAGGACTAGTTAGAAGTTCAGGAGAGACCCAGTACTTC
-	TRBV4-3	TRBD2	TRBJ2-2	CASSDSGDLTGELFF	TGCGCCAGCAGCGACAGCGGGGACCTCACCGGGGAGCTGTTTTTT
once	TRBV28	-	TRBJ1-5	CASSSEGGRDQPQHF	TGTGCCAGCAGTTCCGAAGGGGGAAGGGATCAGCCCCAGCATTTT
-	TRBV6-2/TRBV6-3	-	TRBJ1-2	CASSYPLGGGYTF	TGTGCCAGCAGTTACCCACTCGGAGGGGGCTACACCTTC
once	TRBV3-1/TRBV3-2	TRBD1	TRBJ1-1	CASSQRRTGVVGYTEAFF	TGTGCCAGCAGCCAACGAAGGACAGGGGTTGTTGGTTACACTGAAGCTTTCTTT
-	TRBV5-4	TRBD1	TRBJ1-2	CASSTDRDRGRGGYTF	TGTGCCAGCAGCACCGACCGGGACAGGGGGCGTGGAGGCTACACCTTC